One sample yielded the 17 T cell receptor beta chains listed below, sequenced in a study of T cells in Graves' hyperthyroidism and ophthalmopathy. Template material for amplifying TCR beta CDR3 regions consisted of RNA transcripts. The HTBI primer set drove a first-round RT-PCR of the TCR CDR3. TCRdb ran MiXCR on the multiplex PCR reads and lists one entry per CDR3 protein. In the table there are approximately 370,000 distinct CDR3 sequences, just under 15% of which are singletons. Material: blood. Receptors originate from a woman in her twenties or thirties with Graves' hyperthyroidism.

Details on this clonotype: One end of the junction does not line up with germline, which may come from a read error. The CDR3, as DNA: TGTGCCAGCAGTTACCCGGACCTCACAGGGGAGATGGCGAAGGTAGTCTTT. Translating it yields CASSYPDLTGEMAKVVF. The chain combines TRBV6-5 with TRBJ1-1, with TRBD1 identical over 7 bases. The CDR3 contains 17 residues. Germline CDR1 and CDR2: MNHEY and SVGAGI.

This clonotype occurred many times. V gene TRBV3-1 combines with J gene TRBJ1-6; D is ambiguous. The CDR3 totals 14 residues. Trimming left V 2 bases short and J 7 bases short, with 9 bases between. CDR1 is LGHDT, CDR2 YNNKEL, per germline (reference sequence). The DNA of the CDR3 is TGTGCCAGCAGCCAAATAGGAGTCAATTCACCCCTCCACTTT. This codes for CASSQIGVNSPLHF.

This clonotype came up many times. The chain uses TRBV12-3 or TRBV12-4 and TRBJ1-2, with D possibly being TRBD1 (5 bases). The CDR3 has 13 residues. V lost 8 bases and J 3 bases, leaving 13 bases between the germline ends. The CDR3 is CASSRGADYGYTF. The CDR3 bases are TGTGCCAGCTCCCGAGGGGCAGACTATGGCTACACCTTC.

This clonotype was observed a few times. J is TRBJ2-5 and V is TRBV5-1, with D perhaps TRBD2 (6 bases). The CDR3 runs 14 residues. Germline CDR1 and CDR2: SGHRS and YFSETQ. The germline V and J ends were trimmed by 5 bases and 5 bases, with 16 bases remaining between them. The CDR3 DNA is TGCGCCAGCAGTCGGGGGAGGACGGGTGAGACCCAGTACTTC. Encoded protein: CASSRGRTGETQYF.

The chain links TRBV7-9 to TRBJ2-1, with D possibly TRBD2 on 5 matching bases. The CDR3 extends over 15 amino acids. V was cut by 7 bases and J by 3 bases, with 16 bases left in between. The germline CDR1 and CDR2 sequences are SEHNR and FQNEAQ (reference sequence). CDR3 coding DNA: TGTGCCAGCACCCAACTAGTATCAATCTACAATGAGCAGTTCTTC. Translating it yields CASTQLVSIYNEQFF.

With regard to this clonotype: A read error is possible here, since a much larger clone lies one base away. The V and J genes are TRBV27 and TRBJ2-7, with 7 bases matching TRBD2. Per the germline V gene, CDR1 is MNHEY and CDR2 is SMNVEV (reference sequence). V lost 0 bases to trimming and J lost 2 bases; unmatched junction nucleotides: 10. The CDR3 covers 17 residues. The CDR3 region has the DNA TGTGCCAGCAGTTTATCTACGGGAGGACGCGGGGCCTACGAGCAGTACTTC. Its translation: CASSLSTGGRGAYEQYF.

This clonotype was counted between two and nine times. V usage is TRBV20-1 and J usage is TRBJ2-7; TRBD1 is a possible D gene (5 bases). V was trimmed by 5 bases and J by 3 bases, leaving 8 bases between them. The CDR3 is 11 residues long. The V gene's germline CDR1 is DFQATT and CDR2 SNEGSKA (reference sequence). The CDR3 is CSAHRSYEQYF. The CDR3 DNA reads as TGCAGTGCTCACAGGAGCTACGAGCAGTACTTC.

The rearrangement uses TRBV9 and TRBJ2-5; 10 nucleotides match TRBD2. V gave up 0 bases and J gave up 5 bases; unmatched junction bases: 7. This CDR3 contains 16 residues. From germline, CDR1 is SGDLS and CDR2 YYNGEE. The CDR3 here is CASSVGNSGGPETQYF. The CDR3 DNA is TGTGCCAGCAGCGTAGGGAATAGCGGGGGGCCGGAGACCCAGTACTTC.

This clonotype has ten or more counts. This chain links TRBV7-2 with TRBJ2-1, with TRBD2 identical over 12 bases. The CDR3 consists of 18 residues. V lost 4 bases, J lost 6 bases, and 13 bases stayed unmatched. Germline-derived CDR1 and CDR2 are SGHTA and FQGNSA. In DNA, the CDR3 is TGTGCCAGCAGCTCGCCCACCCGGACTAGCGGGATTCCCAATGAGCAGTTCTTC. Encoded protein: CASSSPTRTSGIPNEQFF.

This clonotype was observed a handful of times. The chain uses TRBV18 and TRBJ2-6; D gene uncertain. CDR1 and CDR2 (germline): KGHSH, LQKENI. The CDR3 consists of 16 residues. Trimming shortened V by 3 bases and J by 0 bases, and 9 bases separated the two germline ends. In DNA form, the CDR3 reads TGTGCCAGCTCACCGGGCGGTAGCTCTGGGGCCAACGTCCTGACTTTC. This gives the protein CASSPGGSSGANVLTF.

The chain joins TRBV7-9 to TRBJ2-3, with 7 bases identical to TRBD1. CDR1 and CDR2 from the germline V gene are SEHNR and FQNEAQ (reference sequence). The CDR3 has 14 amino acids. With 1 base clipped from V and 4 bases from J, the junction kept 2 bases outside the gene matches. The CDR3 coding sequence is TGTGCCAGCAGCTTAGATACAGGGGCAGATACGCAGTATTTT. The encoded protein is CASSLDTGADTQYF.

This chain connects TRBV6-1 to TRBJ2-2; perhaps TRBD2 as D (5 bases). From germline, CDR1 is MNHNS and CDR2 SASEGT. The CDR3 has 15 amino acids. Deletions cut 6 bases from V and 3 bases from J, with 14 bases between. CDR3 in DNA: TGTGCCAGCAGAGATAGAGGGCTGGACACCGGGGAGCTGTTTTTT. This codes for CASRDRGLDTGELFF.

This clonotype appeared a few times. The genes are TRBV20-1 and TRBJ2-1; 10 bases agree with TRBD1. With V trimmed by 5 bases and J by 7 bases, 20 bases remained unmatched. Germline CDR1 reads DFQATT; CDR2 reads SNEGSKA (reference sequence). CDR3 length equals 18 residues. CDR3 DNA sequence: TGCAGTGCTGGGGGGGGGGGGGACAGGGGATCGGGCTGGAATGAGCAGTTCTTC. It codes for CSAGGGGDRGSGWNEQFF.

At least ten counts were recorded for this clonotype. The gene calls are TRBV12-3 or TRBV12-4 and TRBJ1-3; 10 nucleotides align to TRBD1. V lost 4 bases and J lost 6; bases outside the gene matches: 3. The CDR3 length is 14 residues. The CDR3 loop is CASSSGTGENTIYF. The CDR3 DNA reads as TGTGCCAGCAGTTCCGGGACAGGGGAAAACACCATATATTTT.

This clonotype was seen repeatedly, ten times or more. In DNA, the CDR3 is TGTGCCAGCAGTGAAGTGGAGACCCAGTACTTC. It specifies CASSEVETQYF. This chain connects TRBV2 to TRBJ2-5; D is unresolved. V lost 1 base and J 5 bases, leaving 2 bases between the germline ends. CDR3 length: 11 residues. The germline CDR1 and CDR2 sequences are SNHLY and FYNNEI. Using reference TRBV2 and TRBJ2-5 for the parts outside the CDR3, the full variable domain is EPEVTQTPSHQVTQMGQEVILRCVPISNHLYFYWYRQILGQKVEFLVSFYNNEISEKSEIFDDQFSVERPDGSNFTLKIRSTKLEDSAMYFCASSEVETQYFGPGTRLLVL.

This clonotype was counted ten times or more. The chain employs TRBV20-1 and TRBJ2-3; TRBD1 aligns across 7 bases. J was trimmed by 2 bases and V by 6 bases; bases with no gene match: 11. From germline, CDR1 is DFQATT and CDR2 SNEGSKA (reference sequence). CDR3 length: 15 residues. In DNA form, the CDR3 reads TGCAGTGCGGTAACCGGGACAGCGCACACAGATACGCAGTATTTT. Translating gives CSAVTGTAHTDTQYF.

This clonotype was seen at least ten times. V usage is TRBV28 and J usage is TRBJ2-7, with 8 bases that match TRBD1. The CDR3 runs 16 residues. Trimming took 5 bases from V and 4 from J; bases not matched to a gene: 13. From germline, CDR1 is MDHEN and CDR2 SYDVKM. The CDR3 loop is CASSNNVGTGDYEQYF. The CDR3 DNA reads as TGTGCCAGCAGTAACAATGTCGGGACAGGAGATTACGAGCAGTACTTC.